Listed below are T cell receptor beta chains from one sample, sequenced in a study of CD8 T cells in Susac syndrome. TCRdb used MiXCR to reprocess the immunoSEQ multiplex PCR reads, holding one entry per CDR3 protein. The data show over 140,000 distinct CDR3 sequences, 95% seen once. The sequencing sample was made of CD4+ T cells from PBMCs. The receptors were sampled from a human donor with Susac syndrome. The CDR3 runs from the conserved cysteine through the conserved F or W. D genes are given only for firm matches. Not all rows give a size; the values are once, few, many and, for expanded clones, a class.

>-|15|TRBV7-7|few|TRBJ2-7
CASSKGSQSSYEQYF
TGTGCTAGCAGCAAGGGCAGCCAGAGCTCCTACGAGCAGTACTTC
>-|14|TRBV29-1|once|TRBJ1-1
CSARWDSYYTEAFF
TGCAGCGCCCGTTGGGACTCTTATTACACTGAAGCTTTCTTT
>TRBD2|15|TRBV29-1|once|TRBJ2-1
CSALSGGTSYNEQFF
TGCAGCGCCCTGAGCGGGGGGACCTCCTACAATGAGCAGTTCTTC
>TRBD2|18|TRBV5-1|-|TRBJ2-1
CASSSPSPAGVQGNEQFF
TGCGCCAGCAGCTCCCCTTCCCCTGCGGGGGTTCAGGGCAATGAGCAGTTCTTC
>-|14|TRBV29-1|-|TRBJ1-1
CSVASGGPNTEAFF
TGCAGCGTCGCTTCTGGGGGCCCGAACACTGAAGCTTTCTTT
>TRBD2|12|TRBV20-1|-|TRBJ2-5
CSATSGGKTQYF
TGCAGCGCGACTAGCGGCGGGAAGACCCAGTACTTC
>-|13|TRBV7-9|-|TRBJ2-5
CASSLRQAETQYF
TGTGCCAGCAGCTTACGACAGGCGGAGACCCAGTACTTC
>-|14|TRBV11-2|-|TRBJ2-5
CASSFYRGGETQYF
TGTGCCAGCAGCTTTTATCGGGGCGGGGAGACCCAGTACTTC
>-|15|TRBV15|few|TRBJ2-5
CATSRDLAFGETQYF
TGTGCCACCAGCAGAGATTTGGCATTTGGAGAGACCCAGTACTTC
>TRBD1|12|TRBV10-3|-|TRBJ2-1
CATKTGVDEQFF
TGTGCCACCAAGACAGGGGTGGATGAGCAGTTCTTC
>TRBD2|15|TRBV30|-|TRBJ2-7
CAWSDLGLAGIEQYF
TGTGCCTGGAGTGATCTGGGCCTAGCGGGGATCGAGCAGTACTTC
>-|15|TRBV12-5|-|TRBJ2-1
CASAPGIGPYNEQFF
TGTGCTAGTGCCCCCGGCATCGGGCCCTACAATGAGCAGTTCTTC
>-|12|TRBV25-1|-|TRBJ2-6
CASRSGANVLTF
TGTGCCAGCAGATCTGGGGCCAACGTCCTGACTTTC
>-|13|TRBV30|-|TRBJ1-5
CAWSGGSNQPQHF
TGTGCCTGGAGTGGGGGGAGCAATCAGCCCCAGCATTTT
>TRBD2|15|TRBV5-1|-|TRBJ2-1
CASSRVAGTYNEQFF
TGCGCCAGCAGCCGGGTAGCGGGCACCTACAATGAGCAGTTCTTC
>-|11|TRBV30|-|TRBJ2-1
CAWSVLNEQFF
TGTGCCTGGAGTGTACTCAATGAGCAGTTCTTC
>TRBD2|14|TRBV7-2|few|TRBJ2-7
CASSGGLGSYEQYF
TGTGCCAGCAGCGGGGGACTAGGCTCCTACGAGCAGTACTTC
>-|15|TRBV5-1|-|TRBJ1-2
CASSTQGQALGGYTF
TGCGCCAGCAGCACCCAAGGACAAGCCCTGGGTGGCTACACCTTC
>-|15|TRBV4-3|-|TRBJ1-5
CASSQDPLVGEPQHF
TGCGCCAGCAGCCAAGATCCCCTGGTAGGCGAGCCCCAGCATTTT
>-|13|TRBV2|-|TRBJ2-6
CASQEHGANVLTF
TGTGCCAGCCAGGAGCATGGGGCCAACGTCCTGACTTTC
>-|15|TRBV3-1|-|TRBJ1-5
CASSQDVGRNQPQHF
TGTGCCAGCAGCCAAGATGTGGGACGGAATCAGCCCCAGCATTTT
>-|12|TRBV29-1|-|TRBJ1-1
CSATGLGTEAFF
TGCAGCGCAACAGGGCTAGGGACTGAAGCTTTCTTT
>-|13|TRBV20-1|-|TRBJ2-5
CSARGGVTETQYF
TGCAGTGCTAGGGGGGGAGTTACAGAGACCCAGTACTTC
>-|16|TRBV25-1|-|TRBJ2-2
CASSREAVANTGELFF
TGTGCCAGCAGTAGGGAGGCGGTGGCGAACACCGGGGAGCTGTTTTTT
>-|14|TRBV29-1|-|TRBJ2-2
CSVGRDTNTGELFF
TGCAGCGTGGGCCGGGACACTAACACCGGGGAGCTGTTTTTT
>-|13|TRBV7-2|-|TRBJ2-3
CASSLSRPDTQYF
TGTGCCAGCAGCTTAAGTAGGCCGGATACGCAGTATTTT
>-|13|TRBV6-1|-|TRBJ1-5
CASSEGGNQPQHF
TGTGCCAGCAGTGAAGGTGGCAATCAGCCCCAGCATTTT
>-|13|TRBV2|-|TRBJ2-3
CASSVYGPDTQYF
TGTGCCAGCAGTGTCTACGGGCCGGATACGCAGTATTTT
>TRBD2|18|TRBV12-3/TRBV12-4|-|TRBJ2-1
CASNLAGGPGSSYNEQFF
TGTGCCAGCAATCTAGCGGGAGGCCCTGGGAGCTCCTACAATGAGCAGTTCTTC
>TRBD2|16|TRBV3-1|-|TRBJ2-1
CASSRSGTSGYNEQFF
TGTGCCAGCAGCCGCTCCGGGACTAGCGGTTACAATGAGCAGTTCTTC
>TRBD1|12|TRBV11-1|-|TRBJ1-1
CASSADRDEAFF
TGTGCCAGCAGCGCGGACAGGGATGAAGCTTTCTTT
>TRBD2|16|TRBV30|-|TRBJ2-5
CAWSSISGRALPRRYF
TGTGCCTGGAGTTCCATCAGCGGGAGGGCCCTCCCAAGGAGATACTTC
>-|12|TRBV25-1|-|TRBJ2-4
CASSDDRNIQYF
TGTGCCAGCAGTGATGACAGAAACATTCAGTACTTC
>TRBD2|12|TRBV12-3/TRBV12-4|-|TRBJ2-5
CASRRGKETQYF
TGTGCCAGCAGGCGGGGGAAAGAGACCCAGTACTTC
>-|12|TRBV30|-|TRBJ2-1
CAWSPGGNEQFF
TGTGCCTGGAGTCCTGGGGGGAATGAGCAGTTCTTC
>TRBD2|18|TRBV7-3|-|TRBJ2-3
CASSPHRLADGRADTQYF
TGTGCCAGCAGCCCCCATCGACTAGCGGACGGAAGGGCAGATACGCAGTATTTT
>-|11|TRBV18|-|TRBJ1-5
CASSPDQPQHF
TGTGCCAGCTCACCAGATCAGCCCCAGCATTTT
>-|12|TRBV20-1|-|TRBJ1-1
CSARQENTEAFF
TGCAGTGCTAGACAGGAGAACACTGAAGCTTTCTTT
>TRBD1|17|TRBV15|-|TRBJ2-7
CATSRGRFRDSSYEQYF
TGTGCCACCAGCAGAGGCCGATTTCGGGACAGTTCCTACGAGCAGTACTTC
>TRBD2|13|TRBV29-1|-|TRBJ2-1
CSVEAGTINEQFF
TGCAGCGTTGAGGCCGGGACTATAAATGAGCAGTTCTTC